These 22 T cell receptor beta chains came from one sample sequenced in a study of T cell changes during pregnancy in multiple sclerosis. Here immunoSEQ multiplex PCR was the method, and the copy in TCRdb shows in-frame clones only, minus some. The sample lists about 59,000 clones, more than 75% occurring once. Sequencing was carried out using peripheral blood from another person, used as feeder cells. These receptors originate from a human donor whose cells served as feeder cells for cultures in a pregnancy study.

The CDR3 sequence is CATSRGGRGYEQYF. The CDR3 bases are TGTGCCACCAGCAGGGGGGGCAGGGGGTACGAGCAGTACTTC. This chain connects TRBV15 to TRBJ2-7; TRBD1 is a possible D gene (7 bases). Trimming took off 3 bases at V and 4 bases at J, with 13 bases between the two ends. The CDR3 covers 14 residues. The V gene's germline CDR1 is LNHNV and CDR2 YYDKDF (reference sequence). Complete variable domain (other parts from reference TRBV15 and TRBJ2-7): DAMVIQNPRYQVTQFGKPVTLSCSQTLNHNVMYWYQQKSSQAPKLLFHYYDKDFNNEADTPDNFQSRRPNTSFCFLDIRSPGLGDTAMYLCATSRGGRGYEQYFGPGTRLTVT.

Points on this clone: One junction end disagrees with the germline gene, perhaps due to a read error. This rearrangement joins TRBV15 to TRBJ2-5, with D uncertain. The germline V gene has CDR1 LNHNV and CDR2 YYDKDF (reference sequence). The CDR3 totals 12 residues. CDR3 coding DNA: TGTGCCACCAGCAGAGACCAAGCGACCCAGTACTTC. The encoded protein is CATSRDQATQYF.

The chain combines TRBV30 with TRBJ1-1; D ambiguous. Germline CDR1 and CDR2: GTSNPN and SVGIG (reference sequence). The CDR3 runs to 15 residues. Trimming took 2 bases from V and 5 from J, leaving 18 bases between them. The CDR3 DNA sequence: TGTGCCTGGAGTTTAATGGTGAGGGTTGGGACTGAAGCTTTCTTT. Protein: CAWSLMVRVGTEAFF.

The chain employs TRBV19 and TRBJ2-3; D remains ambiguous. Germline values: CDR1 LNHDA, CDR2 SQIVND (reference sequence). V shed 3 bases and J shed 6 bases, with 16 bases lying between them. The CDR3 is made up of 15 amino acids. CDR3 amino acids: CASSIYSGVRDTQYF. The CDR3 DNA reads as TGTGCCAGTAGTATTTATTCCGGCGTCCGGGATACGCAGTATTTT.

The chain links TRBV7-2 to TRBJ2-5, with 9 bases fitting TRBD2. Germline V gene lookup returns CDR1 SGHTA and CDR2 FQGNSA. The CDR3 consists of 16 residues. V lost 7 bases, J lost 7 bases, and 16 bases stayed unmatched. The CDR3 protein is CASTLISREGRGTQYF. The CDR3 DNA follows: TGTGCCAGCACCCTTATTTCGCGGGAGGGCCGGGGGACCCAGTACTTC.

The CDR3 loop is CASSNRGRPNYGYTF. CDR3 nucleotide sequence: TGTGCCAGCAGTAATAGAGGAAGGCCTAACTATGGCTACACCTTC. The chain employs TRBV6-6 and TRBJ1-2; D gene uncertain. This CDR3 has 15 amino acids. Germline values: CDR1 MNHNY, CDR2 SVGAGI (reference sequence). V was pared by 5 bases and J by 0 bases, with 13 bases between.

The CDR3 loop reads CASSLAASGYYEQYF. The CDR3 DNA sequence: TGTGCCAGCAGCTTAGCGGCTAGCGGGTACTACGAGCAGTACTTC. V and J are TRBV7-2 and TRBJ2-7, with 8 bases lining up with TRBD2. Losses at the gene ends were 0 bases for V and 3 bases for J; bases not matched to a gene: 4. Germline CDR1 reads SGHTA; CDR2 reads FQGNSA. The CDR3 loop spans 15 amino acids.

This sequence joins TRBV29-1 and TRBJ1-2; 8 bases match TRBD1. Germline loops: CDR1 SQVTM, CDR2 ANQGSEA. Losses at the gene ends were 7 bases for V and 5 bases for J; bases not matched to a gene: 12. This CDR3 has 14 residues. The DNA of the CDR3 is TGCAGCGCCCTATCTGACAGGGGTGGTTATGGCTACACCTTC. It is translated as CSALSDRGGYGYTF.

The chain carries TRBV5-1 and TRBJ1-2; D is undetermined. V dropped 0 bases and J dropped 0 bases, with 12 bases sitting between them. CDR3 size: 16 residues. The germline V gene has CDR1 SGHRS and CDR2 YFSETQ. The CDR3 bases are TGCGCCAGCAGCTTGGCTTGGCCAGGTCCTAACTATGGCTACACCTTC. As protein: CASSLAWPGPNYGYTF.

V and J are TRBV28 and TRBJ2-1, with D hard to call. Germline V CDR1 and CDR2: MDHEN, SYDVKM. V was cut by 7 bases and J by 5 bases, with 18 bases left in between. The CDR3 extends over 15 amino acids. The CDR3 loop is CASTSLLSRDNEQFF. The CDR3 DNA reads TGTGCCAGCACCTCCCTATTGAGTCGAGACAATGAGCAGTTCTTC.

The chain combines TRBV9 with TRBJ2-5; D gene unclear. Trimming took 0 bases from V and 4 from J, leaving 4 bases between them. Germline lookup yields CDR1 SGDLS and CDR2 YYNGEE. The CDR3 covers 12 residues. The CDR3 region is CASSVGGETQYF. The CDR3 DNA sequence: TGTGCCAGCAGCGTAGGCGGAGAGACCCAGTACTTC.

The chain recombines TRBV7-2 with TRBJ2-2, with D possibly being TRBD1 (5 bases). The length of the CDR3 is 14 residues. Germline CDR1 and CDR2: SGHTA and FQGNSA. V was pared by 3 bases and J by 6 bases, with 11 bases between. The CDR3 DNA is TGTGCCAGCAGCTTTGTAGGGGAAGCCGGGGAGCTGTTTTTT. This gives the protein CASSFVGEAGELFF.

Turning to this clone: A read error may produce the germline difference seen at one junction end. The chain carries TRBV4-2 and TRBJ1-1; D might be TRBD1 (6 bases). Germline loops: CDR1 LGHNA, CDR2 YNFKEQ. The CDR3 sequence is 15 residues long. In DNA, the CDR3 is TGTGCCAGCACCCAAGATTGGGGGCGCGGGACTGAAGCTTTCTTT. Its translation is CASTQDWGRGTEAFF.

This rearrangement joins TRBV4-3 to TRBJ1-2, with 7 bases that match TRBD1. Germline-derived CDR1 and CDR2 are LGHNA and YSLEER. The V gene end was trimmed by 0 bases and the J gene end by 7 bases; junction bases not matched to a gene: 11. CDR3 length: 16 amino acids. The CDR3 sequence: CASSQDSGGKLAGYTF. In nucleotides, the CDR3 is TGCGCCAGCAGCCAAGATTCAGGGGGAAAACTGGCTGGCTACACCTTC.

The chain carries TRBV11-2 and TRBJ2-3; maybe TRBD2 (6 bases). This CDR3 comprises 16 residues. Germline V gene sequence: CDR1 SGHAT, CDR2 FQNNGV. The V gene lost 3 bases and the J gene lost 2 bases, with 15 bases spanning the gap. CDR3: CASSFLRGGDTDTQYF. In DNA, the CDR3 is TGTGCCAGCAGCTTTCTCCGCGGCGGGGACACAGATACGCAGTATTTT.

The V call is TRBV30, the J call TRBJ1-1; the D gene is possibly TRBD1 (6 bases). Germline CDR1 is GTSNPN and CDR2 is SVGIG (reference sequence). There are 14 residues in the CDR3. V was clipped by 2 bases and J by 4 bases, with 14 bases between them. DNA of the CDR3: TGTGCCTGGAGTTCAGGGGCGCGGGGCACTGAAGCTTTCTTT. Amino acid sequence: CAWSSGARGTEAFF.

The V and J genes are TRBV9 and TRBJ2-3, with a tentative D call TRBD1 (5 bases). In germline, CDR1 is SGDLS, CDR2 YYNGEE. V lost 3 bases, J lost 3 bases, and 14 bases lay in between. There are 15 residues in the CDR3. Written as DNA, the CDR3 is TGTGCCAGCAGCGCAAGGGGATTCAGTACAGATACGCAGTATTTT. Translation: CASSARGFSTDTQYF.

The chain carries TRBV4-1 and TRBJ2-6, with D perhaps TRBD1 (5 bases). V lost 10 bases, J lost 0 bases, and 16 bases lay in between. Germline CDR1 reads MGHRA; CDR2 reads YSYEKL. This CDR3 region has 16 residues. CDR3 DNA sequence: TGCGCCACTACGGACACCCCGAGCTCTGGGGCCAACGTCCTGACTTTC. It codes for CATTDTPSSGANVLTF.

V and J are TRBV5-4 and TRBJ2-2, with 9 bases lining up with TRBD1. V lost 4 bases, J lost 5 bases, and 6 bases stayed unmatched. Germline loops: CDR1 SGHNT, CDR2 YYREEE (reference sequence). The CDR3 totals 15 residues. The CDR3: CASSKDRGGTGELFF. The CDR3 DNA is TGTGCCAGCAGCAAGGACAGGGGAGGGACCGGGGAGCTGTTTTTT.

The V gene is TRBV9, the J gene TRBJ2-7; 14 bases are a match to TRBD2. J was trimmed by 3 bases and V by 3 bases; bases with no gene match: 8. CDR1 SGDLS and CDR2 YYNGEE come from the germline V gene. The CDR3 has 17 residues. CDR3 amino acids: CASSAGLAGGSSYEQYF. DNA of the CDR3: TGTGCCAGCAGCGCCGGACTAGCGGGGGGATCGAGCTACGAGCAGTACTTC.

The chain is built from TRBV4-3 and TRBJ1-4, with D tentatively TRBD1 (5 bases). This CDR3 is built from 19 residues. Trimming shortened V by 0 bases and J by 3 bases, and 20 bases separated the two germline ends. The germline V gene has CDR1 LGHNA and CDR2 YSLEER. The CDR3 spells CASSQDARTAGKANEKLFF. CDR3 nucleotide sequence: TGCGCCAGCAGCCAAGATGCTAGAACTGCAGGGAAAGCTAATGAAAAACTGTTTTTT.

The J gene is TRBJ2-5, the V gene TRBV7-6, with D hard to call. CDR1 is SGHVS, CDR2 FNYEAQ, per germline. The CDR3 loop spans 14 amino acids. With 2 bases removed from V and 1 base from J, the gap between germline ends came to 8 bases. CDR3 residues: CASSLKSAQETQYF. The CDR3 bases are TGTGCCAGCAGCTTAAAGTCAGCCCAAGAGACCCAGTACTTC.